These T cell receptor beta chains were read from a single sample in a study of blood T cells in healthy people across ages. One entry per CDR3 protein, called by TCRdb with MiXCR from the 5' RACE reads. The sample includes 750,000 to 1,000,000 distinct CDR3 sequences, roughly 28% of them seen just once. The sample was also reused in another study, on T cells of mothers and their children.

The specimen sequenced was blood. All receptors come from a woman aged 35 to 49 in good health. CDR3s include the opening cysteine and the closing phenylalanine or tryptophan. The D gene is left open where the match is weak. Clone size is given for some rows only: seen once, a few or many times, or a class if the clone is expanded.

TRBD1	-	TRBV27	CASSLKDRGGVYGYTF
-	-	TRBV7-9	CASSLIDTEAFF
-	-	TRBV20-1	CSALWTNEKLFF
-	-	TRBV28	CAIGRGPAGEQYF
TRBD1	few	TRBV7-2	CASSLDQGGPNYGYTF
TRBD2	few	TRBV5-1	CASSDQGLAGGDTQYF
-	-	TRBV29-1	CSAAENTEAFF
-	many	TRBV5-8	CASSSRNRAVGETQYF
TRBD2	many	TRBV12-3/TRBV12-4	CASSNRLAGDYNEQFF
TRBD1	-	TRBV5-1	CASSLATGTGNTEAFF
TRBD1	few	TRBV10-3	CAISEPGGNTEAFF
-	-	TRBV3-1	CASSPQVKKTQYF
TRBD1	-	TRBV7-2	CASSFWTGGIRSYEQYF
TRBD1	once	TRBV20-1	CSASHPPGQGKLDGYTF
-	few	TRBV18	CASSPPLGCEQYF
-	-	TRBV7-9	CASSLSLVRGEKLFF
TRBD1	-	TRBV19	CASSKDRGGEQFF
TRBD1	few	TRBV5-5	CASRPQGNEQFF
TRBD2	few	TRBV14	CASSLTSGTRDEQFF
-	-	TRBV29-1	CSVGRVDADTQYF
TRBD1	few	TRBV6-1	CASIPYRGRDYGYTF
-	-	TRBV6-1	CASSEAVDNQPQHF
-	many	TRBV6-5	CASTRSGANVLTF
-	-	TRBV20-1	CSARDPSGDGQPQHF
-	-	TRBV5-1	CASSLGDPTGYTF
TRBD1	-	TRBV11-1	CASSLVAAQGALKPPAHYGYTF
TRBD1	many	TRBV24-1	CATSDPRDRGQNIQYF
-	many	TRBV5-5	CASSLVGGHTDTQYF
TRBD1	many	TRBV10-3	CAILDRGGSYEQYF
TRBD1	few	TRBV7-2	CASSLQGASRGNTIYF
-	many	TRBV6-2/TRBV6-3	CASSYVSSVLSYNEQFF
-	few	TRBV20-1	CSARDLTNTGELFF
TRBD1	few	TRBV28	CASSFGQGRNEKLFF
TRBD1	few	TRBV7-2	CASSRGQGAMWQYF
-	-	TRBV9	CASSESSKGRVADTQYF
-	many	TRBV9	CASSLILGRDYEQYF
-	few	TRBV18	CASSPPVRVDNEQFF
TRBD1	-	TRBV12-3/TRBV12-4	CASSFGTGYF